These T cell receptor beta chains were read from a single sample in a study of Ad26.COV2.S vaccination and SARS-CoV-2 variants. The assay was immunoSEQ multiplex PCR, and TCRdb's table has in-frame clones only and misses some. The sample holds fewer than 900,000 clones, around 92% seen once. This specimen consisted of peripheral blood, obtained in a trial of Ad26.COV2.S vaccine versus placebo. These receptors were taken from a person aged 18-60 years who received the Ad26.COV2.S COVID-19 vaccine or a placebo. CDR3s include the opening cysteine and the closing phenylalanine or tryptophan. Each record gives: D gene, J gene, clone size, V gene, CDR3 protein, CDR3 DNA. D genes are given only for firm matches. Only part of the rows carry a size: once, few, many, or a class if the clone is expanded.

D: NA
J: TRBJ2-3
size: NA
V: TRBV28
CDR3: CASSPMTEGLDTQYF
DNA: TGTGCCAGCAGTCCTATGACAGAGGGTTTAGATACGCAGTATTTT

D: NA
J: TRBJ2-2
size: NA
V: TRBV15
CDR3: CATSSPSWVNTGELFF
DNA: TGTGCCACCAGCAGTCCCTCGTGGGTGAACACCGGGGAGCTGTTTTTT

D: NA
J: TRBJ1-5
size: few
V: TRBV4-2
CDR3: CASSPGTDGGPEPQHF
DNA: TGTGCCAGCAGCCCTGGGACCGACGGTGGGCCGGAGCCCCAGCATTTT

D: TRBD1
J: TRBJ1-1
size: NA
V: TRBV9
CDR3: CASSVGTGPEAFF
DNA: TGTGCCAGCAGCGTGGGGACAGGCCCTGAAGCTTTCTTT

D: NA
J: TRBJ1-2
size: NA
V: TRBV7-2
CDR3: CASRHTFSYGYTF
DNA: TGTGCCAGCAGACACACATTTTCCTATGGCTACACCTTC

D: NA
J: TRBJ1-2
size: NA
V: TRBV19
CDR3: CASSTGLDYGYTF
DNA: TGTGCCAGTAGTACGGGGCTGGACTATGGCTACACCTTC

D: NA
J: TRBJ2-3
size: NA
V: TRBV29-1
CDR3: CSVEGVEGSGTDTQYF
DNA: TGCAGCGTTGAGGGAGTAGAAGGTAGCGGCACAGATACGCAGTATTTT

D: NA
J: TRBJ2-7
size: NA
V: TRBV29-1
CDR3: CSAYLAQPYEQYF
DNA: TGCAGCGCCTACTTAGCGCAGCCCTACGAGCAGTACTTC

D: NA
J: TRBJ2-5
size: NA
V: TRBV18
CDR3: CASSITAAQETQYF
DNA: TGTGCCAGCTCCATCACAGCGGCCCAAGAGACCCAGTACTTC

D: NA
J: TRBJ1-5
size: NA
V: TRBV6-2/TRBV6-3
CDR3: CASSTQRAGEQPQHF
DNA: TGTGCCAGCAGTACCCAAAGGGCAGGGGAACAGCCCCAGCATTTT

D: NA
J: TRBJ2-7
size: NA
V: TRBV6-6
CDR3: CASSAPMAPPEQYF
DNA: TGTGCCAGCAGTGCCCCTATGGCGCCCCCCGAGCAGTACTTC

D: NA
J: TRBJ1-1
size: NA
V: TRBV3-1/TRBV3-2
CDR3: CASSQSERTYEAFF
DNA: TGTGCCAGCAGCCAAAGTGAGAGAACTTATGAAGCTTTCTTT

D: NA
J: TRBJ2-7
size: NA
V: TRBV2
CDR3: CASRNNRGGEQYF
DNA: TGTGCCAGCAGGAATAACAGGGGAGGAGAGCAGTACTTC

D: NA
J: TRBJ1-3
size: NA
V: TRBV5-1
CDR3: CASSLGGSGNTIYF
DNA: TGCGCCAGCAGCTTGGGGGGAAGTGGAAACACCATATATTTT

D: NA
J: TRBJ2-1
size: NA
V: TRBV5-1
CDR3: CASSQGGAYNEQFF
DNA: TGCGCCAGCAGCCAAGGGGGTGCCTACAATGAGCAGTTCTTC

D: TRBD1
J: TRBJ1-6
size: NA
V: TRBV18
CDR3: CASSLGTVDLYSPLHF
DNA: TGTGCCAGCTCTCTCGGGACAGTGGATTTGTATTCACCCCTCCACTTT

D: NA
J: TRBJ2-3
size: NA
V: TRBV7-9
CDR3: CASTSAGDTQYF
DNA: TGTGCCAGCACCTCGGCCGGAGATACGCAGTATTTT

D: TRBD2
J: TRBJ2-7
size: NA
V: TRBV9
CDR3: CASSPGGGYEQYF
DNA: TGTGCCAGCAGTCCCGGGGGGGGCTACGAGCAGTACTTC

D: TRBD1
J: TRBJ1-2
size: NA
V: TRBV7-9
CDR3: CASSPRDSIYGYTF
DNA: TGTGCCAGCAGCCCCCGGGACAGCATCTATGGCTACACCTTC

D: NA
J: TRBJ2-3
size: NA
V: TRBV7-9
CDR3: CASSLGYADTQYF
DNA: TGTGCCAGCAGCTTGGGTTACGCAGATACGCAGTATTTT

D: NA
J: TRBJ2-3
size: NA
V: TRBV19
CDR3: CASSRPGEDTQYF
DNA: TGTGCCAGTAGCCGCCCGGGAGAAGATACGCAGTATTTT

D: TRBD2
J: TRBJ2-1
size: NA
V: TRBV10-1
CDR3: CASSSRGGYNEQFF
DNA: TGCGCCAGCAGTTCGCGGGGGGGTTACAATGAGCAGTTCTTC

D: NA
J: TRBJ2-5
size: NA
V: TRBV2
CDR3: CASSRGLSLETQYF
DNA: TGTGCCAGCAGCAGGGGACTATCCCTTGAGACCCAGTACTTC

D: TRBD1
J: TRBJ2-2
size: NA
V: TRBV5-1
CDR3: CASSTLDRGSFTGELFF
DNA: TGCGCCAGCAGCACCCTAGACAGGGGATCTTTCACCGGGGAGCTGTTTTTT

D: NA
J: TRBJ2-1
size: NA
V: TRBV3-1/TRBV3-2
CDR3: CASSQDVYNEQFF
DNA: TGTGCCAGCAGCCAAGACGTCTACAATGAGCAGTTCTTC

D: NA
J: TRBJ1-5
size: NA
V: TRBV7-9
CDR3: CASSLAANLQPQHF
DNA: TGTGCCAGCAGCTTAGCGGCCAACTTACAGCCCCAGCATTTT

D: NA
J: TRBJ2-6
size: few
V: TRBV4-2
CDR3: CASSQDRGGANVLTF
DNA: TGTGCCAGCAGCCAAGACAGGGGTGGGGCCAACGTCCTGACTTTC

D: NA
J: TRBJ1-6
size: NA
V: TRBV6-6
CDR3: CASSYLVGMGSPLHF
DNA: TGTGCCAGCAGTTATTTAGTGGGGATGGGTTCACCCCTCCACTTT

D: NA
J: TRBJ2-7
size: NA
V: TRBV7-9
CDR3: CASSYLTRAWLYF
DNA: TGTGCCAGCAGCTACCTGACTCGGGCATGGTTGTACTTC

D: TRBD1
J: TRBJ2-3
size: NA
V: TRBV19
CDR3: CASSETGGGTDTQYF
DNA: TGTGCCAGTAGTGAAACAGGGGGAGGCACAGATACGCAGTATTTT

D: NA
J: TRBJ2-3
size: NA
V: TRBV11-2
CDR3: CASSLAGLKADTQYF
DNA: TGTGCCAGCAGCTTAGCGGGGCTCAAGGCAGATACGCAGTATTTT

D: NA
J: TRBJ1-1
size: NA
V: TRBV5-1
CDR3: CASSPEDGVNTEAFF
DNA: TGCGCCAGCAGCCCCGAGGACGGAGTGAACACTGAAGCTTTCTTT

D: NA
J: TRBJ1-2
size: NA
V: TRBV27
CDR3: CASRPREALYGYTF
DNA: TGTGCCAGCAGACCCCGGGAGGCTCTTTATGGCTACACCTTC

D: NA
J: TRBJ1-1
size: NA
V: TRBV20-1
CDR3: CSAPRETEAFF
DNA: TGCAGTGCTCCCCGGGAGACAGAAGCTTTCTTT

D: NA
J: TRBJ1-5
size: once
V: TRBV28
CDR3: CASRQPGQSSNQPQHF
DNA: TGTGCCAGCAGACAACCAGGACAGTCCAGCAATCAGCCCCAGCATTTT

D: NA
J: TRBJ2-3
size: once
V: TRBV5-4
CDR3: CASSLRFTDTQYF
DNA: TGTGCCAGCAGCTTAAGGTTCACAGATACGCAGTATTTT

D: NA
J: TRBJ2-7
size: NA
V: TRBV6-2/TRBV6-3
CDR3: CASSYLGAEQYF
DNA: TGTGCCAGCAGTTACCTAGGGGCCGAGCAGTACTTC

D: NA
J: TRBJ2-5
size: NA
V: TRBV3-1/TRBV3-2
CDR3: CASSQEGVRRETQYF
DNA: TGTGCCAGCAGCCAAGAGGGGGTGAGGCGAGAGACCCAGTACTTC

D: NA
J: TRBJ2-2
size: NA
V: TRBV4-3
CDR3: CASSQPTEGTGELFF
DNA: TGCGCCAGCAGCCAACCCACTGAGGGGACCGGGGAGCTGTTTTTT

D: TRBD1
J: TRBJ1-1
size: NA
V: TRBV10-3
CDR3: CAISGDRDSTEAFF
DNA: TGTGCCATCAGTGGAGACCGGGACAGCACTGAAGCTTTCTTT

D: NA
J: TRBJ2-5
size: NA
V: TRBV19
CDR3: CASSITGRRGETQYF
DNA: TGTGCCAGTAGTATTACAGGACGGCGAGGGGAGACCCAGTACTTC

D: TRBD1
J: TRBJ2-2
size: NA
V: TRBV24-1
CDR3: CATSATGTGNTGELFF
DNA: TGTGCCACCAGTGCCACGGGGACAGGGAACACCGGGGAGCTGTTTTTT

D: NA
J: TRBJ2-7
size: NA
V: TRBV7-9
CDR3: CASSPPGLPLEQYF
DNA: TGTGCCAGCAGCCCCCCGGGACTTCCTCTCGAGCAGTACTTC

D: TRBD1
J: TRBJ2-2
size: NA
V: TRBV11-2
CDR3: CASSSGQGARNTGELFF
DNA: TGTGCCAGCAGCTCCGGACAGGGGGCAAGGAACACCGGGGAGCTGTTTTTT

D: NA
J: TRBJ2-3
size: NA
V: TRBV20-1
CDR3: CSVVGPDTQYF
DNA: TGCAGTGTGGTGGGGCCAGATACGCAGTATTTT

D: TRBD2
J: TRBJ2-7
size: once
V: TRBV6-5
CDR3: CATGGTYEQYF
DNA: TGTGCTACCGGGGGGACCTACGAGCAGTACTTC

D: TRBD1
J: TRBJ1-4
size: NA
V: TRBV4-1
CDR3: CASSQDGGDRVLF
DNA: TGCGCCAGCAGCCAAGATGGGGGGGACAGGGTACTTTTT

D: TRBD1
J: TRBJ2-3
size: NA
V: TRBV23-1
CDR3: CASSQSPTGLDTQYF
DNA: TGCGCCAGCAGTCAATCCCCGACAGGGTTAGATACGCAGTATTTT

D: NA
J: TRBJ1-1
size: NA
V: TRBV7-8
CDR3: CASSLGAETEAFF
DNA: TGTGCCAGCAGCTTAGGGGCAGAGACTGAAGCTTTCTTT

D: NA
J: TRBJ2-7
size: NA
V: TRBV3-1/TRBV3-2
CDR3: CASSQTGIEQYF
DNA: TGTGCCAGCAGCCAAACAGGGATTGAGCAGTACTTC

D: TRBD2
J: TRBJ2-7
size: NA
V: TRBV11-2
CDR3: CASSYTVQRERNEQYF
DNA: TGTGCCAGCAGCTACACGGTTCAGCGGGAGCGTAACGAGCAGTACTTC

D: NA
J: TRBJ2-1
size: NA
V: TRBV13
CDR3: CASSGEYEQFF
DNA: TGTGCCAGCAGCGGGGAGTATGAGCAGTTCTTC

D: NA
J: TRBJ1-1
size: NA
V: TRBV10-1
CDR3: CASSEGPVNTEAFF
DNA: TGCGCCAGCAGTGAAGGCCCAGTGAACACTGAAGCTTTCTTT

D: TRBD2
J: TRBJ2-1
size: NA
V: TRBV5-1
CDR3: CASSLVASGTFTYNEQFF
DNA: TGCGCCAGCAGCTTGGTTGCTAGCGGGACCTTTACTTACAATGAGCAGTTCTTC

D: TRBD1
J: TRBJ2-7
size: NA
V: TRBV9
CDR3: CASSPGQGYEQYF
DNA: TGTGCCAGCAGCCCTGGACAGGGCTACGAGCAGTACTTC

D: TRBD1
J: TRBJ1-1
size: NA
V: TRBV2
CDR3: CASSLGGVTEAFF
DNA: TGTGCCAGCAGTTTAGGGGGCGTTACTGAAGCTTTCTTT

D: NA
J: TRBJ2-7
size: NA
V: TRBV2
CDR3: CASLPPRGYEQYF
DNA: TGTGCCAGCCTCCCGCCCCGGGGTTACGAGCAGTACTTC

D: TRBD1
J: TRBJ2-7
size: NA
V: TRBV7-9
CDR3: CASSEIRGLDEQYF
DNA: TGTGCCAGCAGTGAGATCAGGGGGCTTGACGAGCAGTACTTC

D: NA
J: TRBJ1-4
size: once
V: TRBV19
CDR3: CASTGLNEKLFF
DNA: TGTGCCAGTACGGGGCTTAATGAAAAACTGTTTTTT